This T cell receptor (beta chain) is from a study of beta chain features in type 1 diabetes. Study findings and constraints: Type 1 diabetes patients had moderately but significantly shorter TCRB CDR3s in all four CD4+ subsets. With patients and controls alike, PCR might favor shorter templates to an equal degree.

Sequencing targeted expressed TCRB transcripts, as all isolated RNA had been reverse transcribed. Libraries were prepared by immunoSEQ multiplex PCR; TCRdb keeps only in-frame clonotypes and omits some of them. The sample has 500,000 to 700,000 clones; less than 20% are singletons. V dropped 0 bases and J dropped 4 bases, with 6 bases sitting between them. Germline loops: CDR1 MGHDK, CDR2 SYGVNS. The CDR3 sequence is 13 residues long. Points on this clone: What it binds is not known.

The sample taken for sequencing was naive CD4+ T cells from blood. This TCR was sampled from a man in his late teens or twenties in good health. The V and J genes are TRBV25-1 and TRBJ2-5; a weak D match, TRBD1 (5 bases). The DNA for the CDR3 is TGTGCCAGCAGTGAATACAGGGCAGAGACCCAGTACTTC. This gives the protein CASSEYRAETQYF.